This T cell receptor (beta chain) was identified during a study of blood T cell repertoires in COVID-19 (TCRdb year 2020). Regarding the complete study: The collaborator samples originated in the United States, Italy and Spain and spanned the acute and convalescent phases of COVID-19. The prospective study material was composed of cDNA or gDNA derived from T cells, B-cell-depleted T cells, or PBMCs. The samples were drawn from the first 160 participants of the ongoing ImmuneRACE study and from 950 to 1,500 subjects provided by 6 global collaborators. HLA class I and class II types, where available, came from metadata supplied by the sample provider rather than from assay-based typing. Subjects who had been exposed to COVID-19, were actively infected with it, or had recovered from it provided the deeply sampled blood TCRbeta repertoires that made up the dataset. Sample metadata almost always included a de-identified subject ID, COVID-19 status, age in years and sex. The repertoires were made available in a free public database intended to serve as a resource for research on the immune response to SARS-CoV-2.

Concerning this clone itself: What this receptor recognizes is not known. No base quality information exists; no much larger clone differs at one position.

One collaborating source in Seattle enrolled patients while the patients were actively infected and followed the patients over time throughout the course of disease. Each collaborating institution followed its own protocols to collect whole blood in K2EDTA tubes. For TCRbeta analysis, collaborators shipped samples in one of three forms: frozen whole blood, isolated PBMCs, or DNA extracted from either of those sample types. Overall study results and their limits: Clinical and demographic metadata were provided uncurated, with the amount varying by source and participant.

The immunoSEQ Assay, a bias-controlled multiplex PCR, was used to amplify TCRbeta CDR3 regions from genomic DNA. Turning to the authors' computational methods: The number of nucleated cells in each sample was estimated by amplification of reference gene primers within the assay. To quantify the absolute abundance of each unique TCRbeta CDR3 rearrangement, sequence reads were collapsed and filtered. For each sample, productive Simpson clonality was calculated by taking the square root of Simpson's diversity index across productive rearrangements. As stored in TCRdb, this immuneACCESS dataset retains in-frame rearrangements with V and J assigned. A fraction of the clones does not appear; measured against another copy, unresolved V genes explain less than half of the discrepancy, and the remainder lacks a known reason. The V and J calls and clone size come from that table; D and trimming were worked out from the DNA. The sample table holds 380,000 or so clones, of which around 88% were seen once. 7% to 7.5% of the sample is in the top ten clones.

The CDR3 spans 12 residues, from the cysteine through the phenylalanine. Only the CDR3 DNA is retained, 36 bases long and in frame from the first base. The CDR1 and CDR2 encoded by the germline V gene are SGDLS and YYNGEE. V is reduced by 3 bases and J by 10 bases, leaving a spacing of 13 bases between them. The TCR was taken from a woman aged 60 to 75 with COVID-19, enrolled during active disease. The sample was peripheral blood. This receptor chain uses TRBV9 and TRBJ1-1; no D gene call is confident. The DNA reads TGTGCCAGCAGCGCTGAAGGGAGAGGAGCTTTCTTT. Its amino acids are CASSAEGRGAFF.